The clone carrying this TCR beta chain was seen once. Some clones are missing from TCRdb's copy, which holds only in-frame ones; the method was immunoSEQ multiplex PCR. The sample lists 300,000 to 350,000 clones; about four fifths were seen once. These data are taken from a study of blood T cell repertoires in COVID-19. Study at large: Sources were T cells, B-cell-depleted T cells, or PBMCs; the material itself was cDNA or gDNA.

The CDR3 sequence is 14 residues long. Germline CDR1 SNHLY, CDR2 FYNNEI. The trim removed 6 bases at V and 8 bases at J, leaving 10 bases unmatched. The V call is TRBV2, the J call TRBJ1-3, with TRBD1 matching 7 bases. The sample comprised peripheral blood. The sequence came from a man younger than 45 with active or convalescent COVID-19. This CDR3 is CASRLTGAADTIYF. The CDR3 DNA is TGTGCCAGCAGGCTAACAGGGGCGGCGGACACCATATATTTT.